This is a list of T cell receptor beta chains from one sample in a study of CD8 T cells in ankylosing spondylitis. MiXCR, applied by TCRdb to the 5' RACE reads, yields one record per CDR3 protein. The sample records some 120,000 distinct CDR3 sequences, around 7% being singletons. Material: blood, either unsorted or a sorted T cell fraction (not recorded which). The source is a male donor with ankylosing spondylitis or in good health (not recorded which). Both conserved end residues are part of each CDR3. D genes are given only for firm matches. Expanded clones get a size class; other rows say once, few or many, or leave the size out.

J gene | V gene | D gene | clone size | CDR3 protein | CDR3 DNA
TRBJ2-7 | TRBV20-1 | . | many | CSANTESSYEQYF | TGCAGTGCCAATACAGAGAGCTCCTACGAGCAGTACTTC
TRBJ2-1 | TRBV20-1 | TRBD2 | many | CSALSGGKVDEQFF | TGCAGTGCTTTAAGCGGGGGGAAGGTTGATGAGCAGTTCTTC
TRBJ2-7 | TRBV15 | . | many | CATSRANFDSYEQYF | TGTGCCACCAGCAGAGCAAACTTTGACTCCTACGAGCAGTACTTC
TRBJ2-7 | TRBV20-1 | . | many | CSATANYEQYF | TGCAGTGCTACAGCAAACTACGAGCAGTACTTC
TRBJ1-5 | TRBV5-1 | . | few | CASSLEPGNQPQHF | TGCGCCAGCAGCCTGGAACCAGGAAATCAGCCCCAGCATTTT
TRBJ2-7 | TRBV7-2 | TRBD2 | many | CASRFSPGREYEQYF | TGTGCCAGCAGATTTAGCCCCGGGAGGGAATACGAGCAGTACTTC
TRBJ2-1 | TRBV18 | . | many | CASSPRGAGPYNEQFF | TGTGCCAGCTCACCAAGGGGCGCAGGGCCCTACAATGAGCAGTTCTTC
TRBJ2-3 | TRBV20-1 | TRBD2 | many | CSASRLAGPTQYF | TGCAGTGCTAGCCGTCTAGCGGGACCTACGCAGTATTTT
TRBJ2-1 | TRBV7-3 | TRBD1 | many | CASSPTGANEQFF | TGTGCCAGCAGCCCGACAGGGGCCAATGAGCAGTTCTTC
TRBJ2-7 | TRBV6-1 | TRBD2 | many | CASSKTSGRLSEQYF | TGTGCCAGCAGTAAGACTAGCGGGAGATTGAGTGAGCAGTACTTC
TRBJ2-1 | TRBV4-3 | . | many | CASSQQSYEQFF | TGCGCCAGCAGCCAACAGTCCTATGAGCAGTTCTTC
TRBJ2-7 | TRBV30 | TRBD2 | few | CAWKGLASYEQYF | TGTGCCTGGAAGGGACTAGCCTCCTACGAGCAGTACTTC
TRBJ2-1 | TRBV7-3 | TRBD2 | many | CASSLIAAGDYNEQFF | TGTGCCAGCAGCTTAATAGCAGCGGGAGATTACAATGAGCAGTTCTTC
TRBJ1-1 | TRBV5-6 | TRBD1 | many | CASSWDREGTEAFF | TGTGCCAGCAGCTGGGACAGGGAGGGCACTGAAGCTTTCTTT
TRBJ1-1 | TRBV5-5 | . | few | CASSFDTNTEAFF | TGTGCCAGCAGTTTCGACACGAACACTGAAGCTTTCTTT
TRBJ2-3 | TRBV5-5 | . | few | CASSLTGYDTDTQYF | TGTGCCAGCAGCTTGACAGGCTACGACACAGATACGCAGTATTTT
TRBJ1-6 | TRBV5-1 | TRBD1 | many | CASSLPQGARSDNSPLHF | TGCGCCAGCAGCTTGCCCCAGGGGGCGAGATCCGATAATTCACCCCTCCACTTT
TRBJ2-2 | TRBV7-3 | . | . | CASSLRSAGSTSGGELFF | TGTGCCAGCAGCTTAAGGTCGGCCGGGTCCACTTCCGGCGGGGAGCTGTTTTTT
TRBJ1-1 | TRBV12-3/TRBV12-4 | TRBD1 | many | CASSFSTGTGLEAFF | TGTGCCAGCAGTTTTTCCACGGGGACAGGGTTAGAAGCTTTCTTT
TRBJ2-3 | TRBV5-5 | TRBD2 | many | CASSFRLAPDTQYF | TGTGCCAGCAGCTTCCGACTAGCTCCAGATACGCAGTATTTT
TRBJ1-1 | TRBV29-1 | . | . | CSARAAMNTEAFF | TGCAGCGCACGGGCCGCCATGAACACTGAAGCTTTCTTT
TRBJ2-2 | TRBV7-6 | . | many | CASSLYRKAVTGELFF | TGTGCCAGCAGCTTATACCGGAAGGCGGTAACCGGGGAGCTGTTTTTT
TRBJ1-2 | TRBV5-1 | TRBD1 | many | CASSRTGGDYGYTF | TGCGCCAGCAGTCGGACAGGGGGCGACTATGGCTACACCTTC
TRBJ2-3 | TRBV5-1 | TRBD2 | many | CASSWVGGSGTDTQYF | TGCGCCAGCAGCTGGGTTGGCGGGAGTGGAACAGATACGCAGTATTTT
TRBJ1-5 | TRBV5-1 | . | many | CASSLDGGAVNQPQHF | TGCGCCAGCAGCTTGGACGGGGGGGCGGTCAATCAGCCCCAGCATTTT
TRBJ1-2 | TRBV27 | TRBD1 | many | CASRTGFWGYTF | TGTGCCAGCAGGACAGGGTTCTGGGGCTACACCTTC
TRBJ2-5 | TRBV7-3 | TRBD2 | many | CASSLSGTSLGETQYF | TGTGCCAGCAGCCTATCCGGGACTAGTCTAGGAGAGACCCAGTACTTC
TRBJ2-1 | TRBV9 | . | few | CASSVAWGRQTEQFF | TGTGCCAGCAGCGTAGCTTGGGGCCGACAAACTGAGCAGTTCTTC
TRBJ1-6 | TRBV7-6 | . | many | CASSLDRGPAYSPLHF | TGTGCCAGCAGCTTAGATCGCGGACCTGCGTATTCACCCCTCCACTTT
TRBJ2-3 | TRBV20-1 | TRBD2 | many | CSAIAGGSTDTQYF | TGCAGTGCTATAGCGGGGGGGAGCACAGATACGCAGTATTTT
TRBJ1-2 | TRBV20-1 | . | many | CSASGTPDYGYTF | TGCAGTGCAAGCGGTACTCCAGACTATGGCTACACCTTC
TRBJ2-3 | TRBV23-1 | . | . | CASSQSGGHLVTDTQYF | TGCGCCAGCAGTCAATCTGGAGGACACCTCGTCACAGATACGCAGTATTTT
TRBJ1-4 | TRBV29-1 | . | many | CSVVGWDEKLFF | TGCAGCGTTGTAGGCTGGGATGAAAAACTGTTTTTT
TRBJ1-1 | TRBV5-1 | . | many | CASSDGVPHTEAFF | TGCGCCAGCAGCGACGGGGTACCTCACACTGAAGCTTTCTTT
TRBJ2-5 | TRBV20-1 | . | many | CSARTDREETQYF | TGCAGTGCTAGGACGGACAGAGAAGAGACCCAGTACTTC
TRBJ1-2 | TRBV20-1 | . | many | CSARDYRVLNYGYTF | TGCAGTGCTAGAGATTACAGAGTTCTAAACTATGGCTACACCTTC
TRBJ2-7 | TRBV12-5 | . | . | CASGLMPRAEQYF | TGTGCTAGTGGTTTGATGCCTAGGGCCGAGCAGTACTTC
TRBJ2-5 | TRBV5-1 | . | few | CASSVQGVQETQYF | TGCGCCAGCAGCGTGCAAGGGGTTCAAGAGACCCAGTACTTC
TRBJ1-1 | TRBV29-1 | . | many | CSVGGYMNTEAFF | TGCAGCGTGGGGGGTTACATGAACACTGAAGCTTTCTTT
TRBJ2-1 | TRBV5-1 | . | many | CASSLVPSYNEQFF | TGCGCCAGCAGCTTGGTCCCATCGTACAATGAGCAGTTCTTC
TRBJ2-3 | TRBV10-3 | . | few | CAIIGGGALDTQYF | TGTGCCATCATCGGAGGGGGGGCCTTAGATACGCAGTATTTT
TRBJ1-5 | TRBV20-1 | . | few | CSASQGGESNQPQHF | TGCAGTGCTAGTCAAGGGGGGGAGAGCAATCAGCCCCAGCATTTT
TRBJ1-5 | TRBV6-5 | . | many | CASSLNGHQPQHF | TGTGCCAGCAGTTTAAACGGTCATCAGCCCCAGCATTTT
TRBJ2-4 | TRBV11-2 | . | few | CASSYHGQSLAKNIQYF | TGTGCCAGCAGCTACCACGGACAGTCACTAGCCAAAAACATTCAGTACTTC
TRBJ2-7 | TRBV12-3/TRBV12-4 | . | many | CASSNIALEQYF | TGTGCCAGCAGCAATATAGCGTTAGAGCAGTACTTC
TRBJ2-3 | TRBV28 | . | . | CASSLWAGGDTQYF | TGTGCCAGCAGTTTATGGGCCGGGGGAGATACGCAGTATTTT
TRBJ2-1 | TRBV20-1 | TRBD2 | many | CSAPPGLADYNEQFF | TGCAGTGCTCCCCCGGGACTAGCGGACTACAATGAGCAGTTCTTC
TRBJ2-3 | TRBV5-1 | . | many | CASSLAALTLPDTQYF | TGCGCCAGCAGCTTGGCGGCTCTTACATTGCCAGATACGCAGTATTTT
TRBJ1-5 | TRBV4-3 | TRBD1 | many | CASSQSTGGNQPQHF | TGCGCCAGCAGCCAATCCACAGGGGGCAATCAGCCCCAGCATTTT
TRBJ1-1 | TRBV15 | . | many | CATSRDRAANTEAFF | TGTGCCACCAGCAGAGATCGGGCGGCGAACACTGAAGCTTTCTTT
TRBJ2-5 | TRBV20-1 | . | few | CSARDFQGRGQETQYF | TGCAGTGCTAGAGATTTCCAGGGACGGGGGCAAGAGACCCAGTACTTC
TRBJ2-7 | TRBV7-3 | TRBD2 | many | CATSPSGGSSYEQYF | TGTGCCACCTCCCCTAGCGGGGGGAGCTCCTACGAGCAGTACTTC
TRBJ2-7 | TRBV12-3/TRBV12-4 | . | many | CASSLGTGLEQYF | TGTGCCAGCAGTTTAGGTACAGGTCTCGAGCAGTACTTC
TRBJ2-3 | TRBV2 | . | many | CASSEAPPGTQYF | TGTGCCAGCAGTGAAGCGCCACCCGGGACGCAGTATTTT
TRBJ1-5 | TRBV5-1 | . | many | CASSLGQHSNQPQHF | TGCGCCAGCAGCTTGGGGCAACATAGCAATCAGCCCCAGCATTTT